Listed below are T cell receptor beta chains from one sample, sequenced in a study of shared clonotypes between healthy human individuals. Profiling relied on immunoSEQ multiplex PCR, and the TCRdb table lists in-frame clones only, not all of them. The data hold about 2 million clones, with over 85% observed a single time. Sequenced input: naive CD8+ T cells sorted from blood. These TCRs come from a man in his late teens or twenties in good health. CDR3s include the opening cysteine and the closing phenylalanine or tryptophan. Fields, in order: D gene, V gene, J gene, clone size, CDR3 protein, CDR3 DNA. D genes are given only for firm matches. Only part of the rows carry a size: once, few, many, or a class if the clone is expanded.

d_gene: NA
v_gene: TRBV5-1
j_gene: TRBJ1-2
abundance: few
CDR3aa: CASSLGNPPYTF
CDR3nt: TGCGCCAGCAGCTTGGGAAATCCTCCCTACACCTTC

d_gene: NA
v_gene: TRBV4-3
j_gene: TRBJ1-2
abundance: NA
CDR3aa: CASSQDKGPYGYTF
CDR3nt: TGCGCCAGCAGCCAAGATAAGGGTCCCTATGGCTACACCTTC

d_gene: TRBD2
v_gene: TRBV11-2
j_gene: TRBJ2-7
abundance: NA
CDR3aa: CASSLGTSGSVAHEQYF
CDR3nt: TGTGCCAGCAGCCTAGGGACTAGCGGGAGTGTGGCCCACGAGCAGTACTTC

d_gene: TRBD1
v_gene: TRBV27
j_gene: TRBJ2-3
abundance: NA
CDR3aa: CASSRDRLQHTDTQYF
CDR3nt: TGTGCCAGCAGCAGGGACAGGTTACAACACACAGATACGCAGTATTTT

d_gene: NA
v_gene: TRBV29-1
j_gene: TRBJ2-3
abundance: NA
CDR3aa: CSVEQGRLTDTQYF
CDR3nt: TGCAGCGTTGAACAGGGAAGACTGACAGATACGCAGTATTTT

d_gene: NA
v_gene: TRBV27
j_gene: TRBJ1-1
abundance: NA
CDR3aa: CASSLTPSAEAFF
CDR3nt: TGTGCCAGCAGTTTAACCCCATCCGCTGAAGCTTTCTTT

d_gene: NA
v_gene: TRBV28
j_gene: TRBJ1-1
abundance: NA
CDR3aa: CASSPPLWPNTEAFF
CDR3nt: TGTGCCAGCAGTCCTCCTCTCTGGCCGAACACTGAAGCTTTCTTT

d_gene: NA
v_gene: TRBV7-9
j_gene: TRBJ2-2
abundance: NA
CDR3aa: CASSFPDSPNTGELFF
CDR3nt: TGTGCCAGCAGCTTCCCCGACAGCCCGAACACCGGGGAGCTGTTTTTT

d_gene: NA
v_gene: TRBV28
j_gene: TRBJ1-5
abundance: NA
CDR3aa: CASSLFGGPQPQHF
CDR3nt: TGTGCCAGCAGTTTATTTGGGGGACCCCAGCCCCAGCATTTT

d_gene: NA
v_gene: TRBV30
j_gene: TRBJ1-6
abundance: few
CDR3aa: CAWLEGPGGSPLHF
CDR3nt: TGTGCCTGGCTTGAGGGCCCCGGGGGTTCACCCCTCCACTTT

d_gene: NA
v_gene: TRBV6-6
j_gene: TRBJ2-5
abundance: NA
CDR3aa: CASSYVGAPQETQYF
CDR3nt: TGTGCCAGCAGTTACGTAGGGGCCCCTCAAGAGACCCAGTACTTC

d_gene: NA
v_gene: TRBV6-5
j_gene: TRBJ2-7
abundance: once
CDR3aa: CASSSQGSHYEQYF
CDR3nt: TGTGCCAGCAGCTCTCAGGGTTCCCACTACGAGCAGTACTTC

d_gene: TRBD1
v_gene: TRBV27
j_gene: TRBJ2-5
abundance: NA
CDR3aa: CASSLLGGLQETQYF
CDR3nt: TGTGCCAGCAGTTTGCTAGGGGGCCTCCAAGAGACCCAGTACTTC

d_gene: NA
v_gene: TRBV6-6
j_gene: TRBJ1-1
abundance: NA
CDR3aa: CASIWGRLNTEAFF
CDR3nt: TGTGCCAGCATTTGGGGGAGACTGAACACTGAAGCTTTCTTT

d_gene: NA
v_gene: TRBV4-2
j_gene: TRBJ2-3
abundance: NA
CDR3aa: CASSQERDTDTQYF
CDR3nt: TGTGCCAGCAGCCAAGAACGGGACACAGATACGCAGTATTTT

d_gene: TRBD1
v_gene: TRBV2
j_gene: TRBJ1-1
abundance: NA
CDR3aa: CASSSPDRDNTEAFF
CDR3nt: TGTGCCAGCAGCTCTCCGGACAGGGACAACACTGAAGCTTTCTTT

d_gene: NA
v_gene: TRBV5-4
j_gene: TRBJ2-7
abundance: NA
CDR3aa: CASRNERGEQYF
CDR3nt: TGTGCCAGCCGGAACGAAAGGGGCGAGCAGTACTTC

d_gene: NA
v_gene: TRBV6-1
j_gene: TRBJ2-7
abundance: NA
CDR3aa: CASRGADYEQYF
CDR3nt: TGTGCCAGCAGGGGAGCGGACTACGAGCAGTACTTC

d_gene: NA
v_gene: TRBV11-3
j_gene: TRBJ2-7
abundance: NA
CDR3aa: CASSLVPGEQYF
CDR3nt: TGTGCCAGCAGCTTAGTTCCGGGGGAGCAGTACTTC

d_gene: TRBD2
v_gene: TRBV5-1
j_gene: TRBJ2-1
abundance: NA
CDR3aa: CASSLELAGNEQFF
CDR3nt: TGCGCCAGCAGCTTGGAACTAGCGGGTAATGAGCAGTTCTTC

d_gene: NA
v_gene: TRBV2
j_gene: TRBJ2-3
abundance: once
CDR3aa: CASSDVWSSTDTQYF
CDR3nt: TGTGCCAGCAGTGACGTTTGGTCTAGCACAGATACGCAGTATTTT